The 25 T cell receptor beta chains in this list originate from one sample, sequenced in a study of blood T cell repertoires in COVID-19. Produced via immunoSEQ multiplex PCR; TCRdb's table is partial and in-frame only. The sample lists more than 95,000 clones, around 80% seen once, with about 20% in the top ten. The specimen was peripheral blood. The receptor set was obtained from a man of 80 years or more with acute or convalescent COVID-19.

The CDR3: CASRRTRTSGDNEQFF. In DNA form, the CDR3 reads TGTGCCAGCAGGCGCACTCGGACTAGCGGCGACAATGAGCAGTTCTTC. The genes are TRBV3-1 (or the pseudogene TRBV3-2) and TRBJ2-1, with TRBD2 matching 10 bases. The junction had 10 bases not matched to a gene; V was cut back by 6 bases and J by 5 bases. The CDR3 has 16 residues. Germline V gene sequence: CDR1 LGHDT, CDR2 YNNKEL (reference sequence).

The gene calls are TRBV6-6 and TRBJ1-2, with TRBD1 as a possible D gene (6 bases). The CDR3 consists of 14 residues. CDR1 is MNHNY, CDR2 SVGAGI, per germline (reference sequence). V shed 5 bases and J shed 4 bases, with 14 bases lying between them. CDR3 nucleotides: TGTGCCAGCAGTCCGACGGGGGGCGTCTATGGCTACACCTTC. Translating it yields CASSPTGGVYGYTF.

The rearrangement links TRBV27 to TRBJ2-2, with 8 bases fitting TRBD2. J lost 3 bases, V lost 7 bases, and 10 bases had no gene match. CDR3 size: 16 residues. Germline-derived CDR1 and CDR2 are MNHEY and SMNVEV (reference sequence). The CDR3 is CASTRFSGTYTGELFF. DNA of the CDR3: TGTGCCAGCACACGTTTTAGCGGGACATACACCGGGGAGCTGTTTTTT.

The chain combines TRBV6-6 with TRBJ1-4; 11 nucleotides agree with TRBD1. This CDR3 has 15 residues. Germline-derived CDR1 and CDR2 are MNHNY and SVGAGI (reference sequence). After removal of 8 bases from V and 3 bases from J, the junction contained 5 bases not matched to a gene. CDR3 protein: CASRGQGASNEKLFF. The CDR3 DNA reads TGTGCCAGCCGCGGACAGGGGGCCTCTAATGAAAAACTGTTTTTT.

The chain recombines TRBV7-2 with TRBJ2-1; 10 bases align to TRBD2. V gave up 4 bases and J gave up 7 bases; unmatched junction bases: 4. Germline V gene lookup returns CDR1 SGHTA and CDR2 FQGNSA. This CDR3 region has 14 residues. The CDR3 region is CASSSAGGQNEQFF. The CDR3 DNA is TGTGCCAGCAGCTCAGCGGGGGGGCAAAATGAGCAGTTCTTC.

The sample holds one count of this clone. The chain employs TRBV7-9 and TRBJ1-4, with 9 bases that match TRBD1. Losses at the gene ends were 6 bases for V and 8 bases for J; bases not matched to a gene: 7. Germline V gives CDR1 SEHNR, CDR2 FQNEAQ (reference sequence). The CDR3 spans 14 residues. CDR3 region: CASSPGTGKEKLFF. The DNA of the CDR3 is TGTGCCAGCAGTCCCGGGACAGGGAAGGAAAAACTGTTTTTT.

This chain joins TRBV7-6 and TRBJ1-4; TRBD1 agrees at 7 bases. The CDR3 spans 15 residues. The trim removed 5 bases at V and 3 bases at J, leaving 6 bases unmatched. Germline CDR1 SGHVS, CDR2 FNYEAQ. The CDR3 reads CASSALQGANEKLFF. The CDR3 DNA sequence: TGTGCCAGCAGCGCACTCCAGGGGGCTAATGAAAAACTGTTTTTT.

The chain is built from TRBV19 and TRBJ2-1; 8 bases are shared with TRBD1. Trimming cost V 9 bases and J 3 bases; bases outside gene matches: 7. Germline V CDR1 and CDR2: LNHDA, SQIVND (reference sequence). This CDR3 region has 14 residues. DNA for the CDR3: TGTGCCAGCTCGGACAGGGCCCTCTACAATGAGCAGTTCTTC. It codes for CASSDRALYNEQFF.

The chain carries TRBV6-1 and TRBJ2-1; TRBD2 might be the D (5 bases). The CDR3 has 14 amino acids. The V and J ends lost 10 bases and 3 bases respectively, with 16 bases between them. The germline V gene has CDR1 MNHNS and CDR2 SASEGT. The CDR3 protein is CATKREINYNEQFF. The CDR3 region has the DNA TGTGCCACTAAGAGGGAGATTAACTACAATGAGCAGTTCTTC.

This clone came up many times. The genes are TRBV27 and TRBJ2-7; D unclear. Trimming removed 2 bases from V and 2 bases from J, with 22 bases in between. CDR3 length equals 18 residues. CDR1 and CDR2 from the germline V gene are MNHEY and SMNVEV (reference sequence). CDR3 in amino acids: CASSLSTPRGRSAYEQYF. Written as DNA, the CDR3 is TGTGCCAGCAGTTTAAGCACTCCGCGAGGTCGAAGTGCCTACGAGCAGTACTTC.

The V and J genes are TRBV7-2 and TRBJ2-7, with D possibly being TRBD1 (5 bases). Trimming stripped 5 bases from V and 2 bases from J, with 16 bases between. The CDR3 runs 15 residues. Germline CDR1 SGHTA, CDR2 FQGNSA. Written as DNA, the CDR3 is TGTGCCAGCAGCATGAAAGCAGGGATCACCTACGAGCAGTACTTC. It specifies CASSMKAGITYEQYF.

Written as DNA, the CDR3 is TGTGCCAGCAGCTTTGCCGGGACAGAGTATGGCTACACCTTC. It encodes CASSFAGTEYGYTF. The chain is built from TRBV7-2 and TRBJ1-2; TRBD1 aligns across 7 bases. The CDR3 length is 14 residues. The V gene end was trimmed by 3 bases and the J gene end by 5 bases; junction bases not matched to a gene: 6. Germline V gene data show CDR1 as SGHTA and CDR2 as FQGNSA.

J is TRBJ2-1 and V is TRBV10-3, with 13 bases that match TRBD2. Germline V gene data show CDR1 as ENHRY and CDR2 as SYGVKD. V shed 4 bases, J shed 9 bases, and the junction held 9 bases outside the gene matches. The length of the CDR3 is 16 residues. The CDR3 region has the DNA TGTGCCATCAGTGGCCAAGGACTAGCGGGAGAAGGTGAGCAGTTCTTC. Translated, it gives CAISGQGLAGEGEQFF.

CDR3 sequence: CASSQGKPGLAGGYNEQFF. The CDR3 nucleotides are TGCGCCAGCAGCCAAGGGAAGCCGGGACTAGCGGGAGGGTACAATGAGCAGTTCTTC. This chain joins TRBV4-3 and TRBJ2-1, with TRBD2 matching over 16 bases. The CDR3 length is 19 residues. J gave up 4 bases and V 1 base, and 7 bases lay outside the gene matches. Per the germline V gene, CDR1 is LGHNA and CDR2 is YSLEER.

The rearrangement joins TRBV15 to TRBJ2-5; TRBD2 is a possible D gene (5 bases). The germline CDR1 and CDR2 sequences are LNHNV and YYDKDF (reference sequence). CDR3 size: 15 residues. Trimming took off 1 base at V and 4 bases at J, with 13 bases between the two ends. Here the CDR3 reads CATSRGYLEGETQYF. DNA for the CDR3: TGTGCCACCAGCAGAGGCTACCTTGAGGGAGAGACCCAGTACTTC. The full variable domain, its missing parts supplied by reference TRBV15 and TRBJ2-5, is DAMVIQNPRYQVTQFGKPVTLSCSQTLNHNVMYWYQQKSSQAPKLLFHYYDKDFNNEADTPDNFQSRRPNTSFCFLDIRSPGLGDTAMYLCATSRGYLEGETQYFGPGTRLLVL.

This clone was recorded a few times. The chain carries TRBV5-4 and TRBJ2-1; 10 nucleotides align to TRBD2. The CDR3 contains 15 residues. Germline V gene data show CDR1 as SGHNT and CDR2 as YYREEE (reference sequence). The J segment lost 7 bases and the V segment lost 4 bases, leaving 8 bases of the junction unmatched. Written as DNA, the CDR3 is TGTGCCAGCAGCCTCGGAGCTAGCGGGAGTAATGAGCAGTTCTTC. Its protein is CASSLGASGSNEQFF.

The V call is TRBV27, the J call TRBJ2-2; 13 bases map to TRBD2. The CDR3 has 18 residues. Germline CDR1 reads MNHEY; CDR2 reads SMNVEV (reference sequence). The ends lost 3 bases at V and 0 bases at J; junction bases unmatched: 4. CDR3 DNA sequence: TGTGCCAGCAGTTTCAGACTAGCGGGAGGATCGAACACCGGGGAGCTGTTTTTT. Protein product: CASSFRLAGGSNTGELFF.

The chain links TRBV4-3 to TRBJ1-4; 9 nucleotides align to TRBD1. The germline V gene encodes CDR1 LGHNA and CDR2 YSLEER. The CDR3 runs to 17 residues. With 0 bases clipped from V and 5 bases from J, the junction kept 7 bases outside the gene matches. The DNA of the CDR3 is TGCGCCAGCAGCCAAGAAACAGGGGGCGCAGGGAATGAAAAACTGTTTTTT. Its translation is CASSQETGGAGNEKLFF.

The V gene is TRBV2, the J gene TRBJ2-3, with 11 bases lining up with TRBD2. The CDR3 consists of 16 residues. V was clipped by 4 bases and J by 5 bases; unmatched bases: 8. Germline lookup yields CDR1 SNHLY and CDR2 FYNNEI. The CDR3 region has the DNA TGTGCCAGCAGTGGACTAGCGGGGCGCCGCGGAGATACGCAGTATTTT. Its protein product is CASSGLAGRRGDTQYF.

The chain couples TRBV7-8 to TRBJ2-7, with TRBD1 matching over 8 bases. Germline V gene data show CDR1 as SGHVS and CDR2 as FQNEAQ. CDR3 length: 14 residues. The V gene end was trimmed by 7 bases and the J gene end by 0 bases; junction bases not matched to a gene: 5. The CDR3 protein is CASIRTGSSYEQYF. The DNA for the CDR3 is TGTGCCAGCATCCGGACAGGGAGCTCCTACGAGCAGTACTTC.

The rearrangement uses TRBV7-2 and TRBJ2-2, with D perhaps matching TRBD2 (5 bases). Germline CDR1 SGHTA, CDR2 FQGNSA. The CDR3 spans 18 residues. The V end lost 3 bases, the J end lost 2 bases, and 19 bases lay between the germline ends. The CDR3 DNA sequence: TGTGCCAGCAGCTTGAGAAGTGGACTTCTAAAAAACACCGGGGAGCTGTTTTTT. Protein: CASSLRSGLLKNTGELFF.

V is TRBV12-3 or TRBV12-4 and J is TRBJ1-1; D gene ambiguous. Trimming shortened V by 6 bases and J by 6 bases, and 11 bases separated the two germline ends. This CDR3 comprises 12 residues. The CDR3 is CASSNQRSEAFF. CDR3 DNA sequence: TGTGCCAGCAGCAACCAACGGTCTGAAGCTTTCTTT.

The chain is built from TRBV19 and TRBJ2-7; the match to TRBD1 covers 7 bases. The V gene's germline CDR1 is LNHDA and CDR2 SQIVND (reference sequence). The ends lost 5 bases at V and 5 bases at J; junction bases unmatched: 12. The CDR3 is made up of 15 amino acids. The CDR3 here is CASSLQRQGVNEQYF. CDR3 bases: TGTGCCAGTAGTCTACAACGGCAGGGGGTGAACGAGCAGTACTTC.

The rearrangement links TRBV5-6 to TRBJ1-3; D remains unclear. The CDR3 consists of 15 residues. The germline V and J ends were trimmed by 1 base and 0 bases, with 8 bases remaining between them. In germline, CDR1 is SGHDT, CDR2 YYEEEE. CDR3 residues: CASSLLESSGNTIYF. The CDR3 region has the DNA TGTGCCAGCAGCTTGCTCGAGAGCTCTGGAAACACCATATATTTT. The complete variable domain, with remaining parts taken from reference TRBV5-6 and TRBJ1-3, reads DAGVTQSPTHLIKTRGQQVTLRCSPKSGHDTVSWYQQALGQGPQFIFQYYEEEERQRGNFPDRFSGHQFPNYSSELNVNALLLGDSALYLCASSLLESSGNTIYFGEGSWLTVV.

This chain uses TRBV5-4 with TRBJ2-2; TRBD2 matches at 9 bases. The V gene end was trimmed by 0 bases and the J gene end by 3 bases; junction bases not matched to a gene: 3. Germline CDR1 is SGHNT and CDR2 is YYREEE (reference sequence). The CDR3 contains 16 residues. The CDR3 is CASSLVQREDTGELFF. CDR3 bases: TGTGCCAGCAGCTTGGTTCAGCGGGAGGACACCGGGGAGCTGTTTTTT.